The present T cell receptor (beta chain) was sequenced within a study of post-analysis software for immune sequencing data. Trimming took 8 bases from V and 10 from J; bases not matched to a gene: 17. Germline values: CDR1 MNHEY, CDR2 SVGAGI. The CDR3 runs to 15 residues. Unique molecular identifiers featured in each of the TCR beta cDNA libraries. TCRdb re-called the PCR reads through MiXCR, storing one row per CDR3 protein. The sample carries roughly 730,000 distinct CDR3 sequences, 25% to 30% recorded once. This clonotype was detected a few times. Its antigen is not known. Whole-study results and caveats: When patients were compared with controls, five TRBV segments were more frequent, TRBV5-6, TRBV5-1 and TRBV20-1 among them.

Source material: blood. The gene calls are TRBV6-5 and TRBJ2-1, with 7 bases lining up with TRBD2. This clonotype was obtained from a girl under 18 with multiple sclerosis. Here the CDR3 reads CASGPSGLSSQEQFF. CDR3 coding DNA: TGTGCCAGCGGACCTTCGGGACTAAGTTCACAAGAGCAGTTCTTC.